This TCR beta chain was observed in a study of T-cell memory formation after mild COVID-19. Whole-study context: There were largely donor-specific TCR clusters.

Findings and limits, study-wide: Some SARS-CoV-2-responding clones were already detected in memory before infection.

Germline lookup yields CDR1 KGHDR and CDR2 SFDVKD. V lost 2 bases and J 8 bases, leaving 14 bases between the germline ends. The CDR3 spans 15 residues. 5'RACE, which relied on constant-segment primers, yielded TCR alpha and TCR beta cDNA libraries carrying sample barcodes and UMIs. From the 5' RACE reads, TCRdb called clonotypes with MiXCR, one entry per CDR3 protein. The sample carries approximately 500,000 distinct CDR3 sequences, roughly 23% recorded once. Only a few counts were recorded for this clonotype. The target antigen is unknown. This TCR was recovered from an adult woman who had mild COVID-19 (a few samples of this study predate the infection). Cell type and time point are not known. Sequenced: PBMCs or a T cell subset sorted from them (not recorded which). The chain carries TRBV24-1 and TRBJ2-2; D perhaps matches TRBD1 (6 bases). CDR3 residues: CATSDSGPGTGELFF. The CDR3 nucleotides are TGTGCCACCAGTGATTCTGGCCCCGGGACAGGGGAGCTGTTTTTT.